These 14 T cell receptor beta chains came from one sample sequenced in a study of immune evolution from preneoplasia to lung adenocarcinoma. Libraries were prepared by immunoSEQ multiplex PCR; TCRdb keeps only in-frame clonotypes and omits some of them. Of several thousand clones in the sample, roughly 77% were seen once. The sequencing input was FFPE minimally invasive lung adenocarcinoma tissue. The receptor source for this set is a person aged 70 to 79 with lung adenocarcinoma.

This clone was counted a few times. The chain recombines TRBV18 with TRBJ2-3, with 9 positions matching TRBD1. Germline trimming cut 0 bases from V and 3 bases from J; bases unmatched to any gene: 4. Germline CDR1 is KGHSH and CDR2 is LQKENI. CDR3 length equals 16 residues. CDR3 sequence reads: CASSPPGQGLTDTQYF. The CDR3 DNA is TGTGCCAGCTCACCACCGGGACAGGGATTGACAGATACGCAGTATTTT.

V gene TRBV5-1 combines with J gene TRBJ2-7, with D perhaps matching TRBD2 (6 bases). Trimming cost V 2 bases and J 6 bases, with 27 bases left between them. CDR1 SGHRS and CDR2 YFSETQ come from the germline V gene. CDR3 length: 18 amino acids. The CDR3 bases are TGCGCCAGCAGCTTAAAACCGCCGGGAGACGGTGGGGTTGGCGAGCAGTACTTC. Amino acid sequence: CASSLKPPGDGGVGEQYF. Using reference TRBV5-1 and TRBJ2-7 for the parts outside the CDR3, the full variable domain is KAGVTQTPRYLIKTRGQQVTLSCSPISGHRSVSWYQQTPGQGLQFLFEYFSETQRNKGNFPGRFSGRQFSNSRSEMNVSTLELGDSALYLCASSLKPPGDGGVGEQYFGPGTRLTVT.

The chain links TRBV2 to TRBJ2-2; TRBD2 aligns across 7 bases. Germline CDR1 SNHLY, CDR2 FYNNEI. Germline trimming cut 7 bases from V and 7 bases from J; bases unmatched to any gene: 12. CDR3 length: 15 residues. Written as DNA, the CDR3 is TGTGCCAGCACCAGCGGGGAGGCCCGGGACGGGGAGCTGTTTTTT. Its translation is CASTSGEARDGELFF.

V gene TRBV20-1 combines with J gene TRBJ1-1; TRBD1 is a possible D gene (5 bases). Looked up from germline, CDR1 is DFQATT and CDR2 is SNEGSKA (reference sequence). This CDR3 is built from 11 residues. The germline V and J ends were trimmed by 5 bases and 1 base, with 5 bases remaining between them. This CDR3 reads CSAGQNTEAFF. Here the CDR3 DNA reads TGCAGTGCTGGACAGAACACTGAAGCTTTCTTT.

The chain couples TRBV7-9 to TRBJ1-4; no clear D. Germline V gene lookup returns CDR1 SEHNR and CDR2 FQNEAQ (reference sequence). Trimming removed 5 bases from V and 6 bases from J, with 16 bases in between. The CDR3 contains 15 residues. CDR3 loop: CASSIQWGRHEKLFF. The CDR3 DNA reads as TGTGCCAGCAGCATACAATGGGGTCGCCATGAAAAACTGTTTTTT.

V gene TRBV19 combines with J gene TRBJ1-5; D ambiguous. Germline V gene sequence: CDR1 LNHDA, CDR2 SQIVND (reference sequence). V gave up 6 bases and J gave up 7 bases, with 13 bases separating them. The CDR3 runs 13 residues. DNA of the CDR3: TGTGCCAGTAGCAATGGCGGGGAACAGCCCCAGCATTTT. Encoded protein: CASSNGGEQPQHF.

The chain has TRBV28 and TRBJ1-2; D is possibly TRBD1 (6 bases). The germline V and J ends were trimmed by 5 bases and 8 bases, with 15 bases remaining between them. Germline V gives CDR1 MDHEN, CDR2 SYDVKM. This CDR3 is built from 13 residues. CDR3 in amino acids: CASSVTGRRGYTF. CDR3 nucleotides: TGTGCCAGCAGTGTCACAGGGAGGCGAGGCTACACCTTC.

The J gene is TRBJ2-6, the V gene TRBV6-1; TRBD2 is a possible D gene (6 bases). The CDR3 runs to 14 residues. Looked up from germline, CDR1 is MNHNS and CDR2 is SASEGT. V shed 6 bases and J shed 1 base, with 7 bases lying between them. This CDR3 reads CASSGLSGANVLTF. DNA for the CDR3: TGTGCCAGCAGCGGACTATCTGGGGCCAACGTCCTGACTTTC.

V and J are TRBV5-1 and TRBJ1-3, with D possibly being TRBD1 (5 bases). Trimming took off 5 bases at V and 3 bases at J, with 12 bases between the two ends. In germline, CDR1 is SGHRS, CDR2 YFSETQ. This CDR3 has 14 residues. CDR3 in DNA: TGCGCCAGCAGTACGTGGGGGAGTGGAAACACCATATATTTT. As protein: CASSTWGSGNTIYF.

This clone was seen only once. The chain links TRBV9 to TRBJ2-5; TRBD2 agrees at 11 bases. V lost 4 bases to trimming and J lost 3 bases; unmatched junction nucleotides: 2. The CDR3 extends over 14 amino acids. Germline CDR1 and CDR2: SGDLS and YYNGEE. This CDR3 reads CASSRGLAEETQYF. CDR3 in DNA: TGTGCCAGCAGCAGGGGACTAGCGGAAGAGACCCAGTACTTC.

The sample holds a few counts of this clone. The V gene is TRBV9, the J gene TRBJ2-1; 9 positions agree with TRBD1. The V gene end was trimmed by 0 bases and the J gene end by 5 bases; junction bases not matched to a gene: 15. The CDR3 is made up of 19 amino acids. Germline values: CDR1 SGDLS, CDR2 YYNGEE. CDR3 loop: CASSVAFPAGDRVNNEQFF. The CDR3, as DNA: TGTGCCAGCAGCGTAGCTTTTCCCGCCGGGGACAGGGTGAACAATGAGCAGTTCTTC.

The genes are TRBV7-9 and TRBJ2-7; 7 bases map to TRBD1. CDR1 and CDR2 from the germline V gene are SEHNR and FQNEAQ (reference sequence). V was pared by 6 bases and J by 5 bases, with 10 bases of the junction left unmatched. CDR3 length: 14 amino acids. The CDR3 region is CASSRQGAPHEQYF. In DNA, the CDR3 is TGTGCCAGCAGTCGACAGGGCGCCCCCCACGAGCAGTACTTC.

This clone turned up a few times. The chain uses TRBV19 and TRBJ2-2; TRBD2 matches 9 bases. Germline V CDR1 and CDR2: LNHDA, SQIVND (reference sequence). CDR3 length equals 17 residues. Trimming removed 0 bases from V and 6 bases from J; junction bases left unmatched: 8. The DNA of the CDR3 is TGTGCCAGTAGTATAGACCTAGCGGGGCGGGTCCCCGGGGAGCTGTTTTTT. This codes for CASSIDLAGRVPGELFF.

J is TRBJ1-2 and V is TRBV28; unclear D gene. Germline CDR1 and CDR2: MDHEN and SYDVKM. The CDR3 has 14 amino acids. V was cut by 8 bases and J by 2 bases, with 15 bases left in between. The CDR3: CASRTFPENYGYTF. CDR3 sequence (DNA): TGTGCCAGCCGCACTTTCCCAGAGAACTATGGCTACACCTTC.